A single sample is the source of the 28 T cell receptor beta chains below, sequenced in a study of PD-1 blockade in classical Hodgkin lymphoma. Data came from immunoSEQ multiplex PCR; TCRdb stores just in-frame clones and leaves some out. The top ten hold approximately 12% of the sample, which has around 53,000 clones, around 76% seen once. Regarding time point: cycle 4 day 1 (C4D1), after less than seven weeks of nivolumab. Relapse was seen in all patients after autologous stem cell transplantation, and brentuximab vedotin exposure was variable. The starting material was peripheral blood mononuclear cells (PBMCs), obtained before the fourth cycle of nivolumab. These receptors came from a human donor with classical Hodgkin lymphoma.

CDR3 DNA: TGTGCCAGCAGCCCCCAACTTACAGGGTCCCAAGAGACCCAGTACTTC. Its protein product is CASSPQLTGSQETQYF. V and J are TRBV11-3 and TRBJ2-5; possibly TRBD1 for D (6 bases). There are 16 residues in the CDR3. Germline CDR1 reads SGHNT; CDR2 reads YENEEA. V gave up 5 bases and J gave up 1 base, with 17 bases separating them.

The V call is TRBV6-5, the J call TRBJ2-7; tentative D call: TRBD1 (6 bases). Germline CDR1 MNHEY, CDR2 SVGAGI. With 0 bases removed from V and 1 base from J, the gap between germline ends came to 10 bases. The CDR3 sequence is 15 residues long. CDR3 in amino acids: CASSYSTGGSYEQYF. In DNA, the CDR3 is TGTGCCAGCAGTTACTCGACAGGCGGGTCCTACGAGCAGTACTTC.

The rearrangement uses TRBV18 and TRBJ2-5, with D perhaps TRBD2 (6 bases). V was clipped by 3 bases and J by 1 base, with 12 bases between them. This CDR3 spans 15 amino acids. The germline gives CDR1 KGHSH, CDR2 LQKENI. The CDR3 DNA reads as TGTGCCAGCTCACCGGTGACTAGTTTCCAAGAGACCCAGTACTTC. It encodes CASSPVTSFQETQYF.

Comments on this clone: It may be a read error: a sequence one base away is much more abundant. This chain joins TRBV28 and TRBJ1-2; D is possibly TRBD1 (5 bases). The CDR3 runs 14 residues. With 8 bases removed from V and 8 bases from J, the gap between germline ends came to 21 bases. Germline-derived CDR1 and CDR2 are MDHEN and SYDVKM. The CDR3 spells CASGAQGASRGYTF. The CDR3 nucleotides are TGTGCCAGCGGGGCTCAGGGCGCCTCCAGGGGCTACACCTTC.

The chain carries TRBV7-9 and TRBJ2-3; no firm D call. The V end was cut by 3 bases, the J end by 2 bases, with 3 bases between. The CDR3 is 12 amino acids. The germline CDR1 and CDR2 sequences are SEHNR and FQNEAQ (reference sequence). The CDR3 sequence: CASSFSTDTQYF. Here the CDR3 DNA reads TGTGCCAGCAGCTTTTCCACAGATACGCAGTATTTT.

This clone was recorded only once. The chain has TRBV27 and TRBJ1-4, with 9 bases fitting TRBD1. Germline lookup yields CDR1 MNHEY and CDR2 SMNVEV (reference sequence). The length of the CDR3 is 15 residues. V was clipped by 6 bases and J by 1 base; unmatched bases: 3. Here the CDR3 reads CASRRTGETNEKLFF. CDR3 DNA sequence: TGTGCCAGCAGGAGGACAGGGGAAACTAATGAAAAACTGTTTTTT. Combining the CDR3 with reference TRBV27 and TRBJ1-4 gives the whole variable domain EAQVTQNPRYLITVTGKKLTVTCSQNMNHEYMSWYRQDPGLGLRQIYYSMNVEVTDKGDVPEGYKVSRKEKRNFPLILESPSPNQTSLYFCASRRTGETNEKLFFGSGTQLSVL.

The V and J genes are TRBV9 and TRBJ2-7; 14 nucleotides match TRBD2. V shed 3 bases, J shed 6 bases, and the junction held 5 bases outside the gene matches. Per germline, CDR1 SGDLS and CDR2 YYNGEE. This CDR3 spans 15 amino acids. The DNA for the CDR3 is TGTGCCAGCAGCGCCGCCGGGACTAGCGGGGGCGAGCAGTACTTC. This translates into CASSAAGTSGGEQYF.

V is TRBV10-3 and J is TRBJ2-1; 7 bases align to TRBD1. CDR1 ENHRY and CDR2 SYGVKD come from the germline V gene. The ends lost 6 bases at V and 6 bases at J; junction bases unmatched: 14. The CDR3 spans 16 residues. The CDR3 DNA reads TGTGCCATCAGGGAGGAAACCGGGTCAGGGGGCAATGAGCAGTTCTTC. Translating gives CAIREETGSGGNEQFF.

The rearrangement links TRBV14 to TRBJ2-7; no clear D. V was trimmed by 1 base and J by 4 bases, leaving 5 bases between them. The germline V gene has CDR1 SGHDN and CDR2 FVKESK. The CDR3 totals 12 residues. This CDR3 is CASSQGRYEQYF. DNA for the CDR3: TGTGCCAGCAGCCAAGGAAGATACGAGCAGTACTTC.

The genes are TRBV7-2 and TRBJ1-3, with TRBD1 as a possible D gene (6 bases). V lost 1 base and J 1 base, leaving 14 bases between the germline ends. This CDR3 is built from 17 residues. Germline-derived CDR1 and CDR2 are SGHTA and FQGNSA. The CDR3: CASSLELEGESGNTIYF. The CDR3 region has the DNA TGTGCCAGCAGCTTAGAGTTGGAGGGGGAGTCTGGAAACACCATATATTTT.

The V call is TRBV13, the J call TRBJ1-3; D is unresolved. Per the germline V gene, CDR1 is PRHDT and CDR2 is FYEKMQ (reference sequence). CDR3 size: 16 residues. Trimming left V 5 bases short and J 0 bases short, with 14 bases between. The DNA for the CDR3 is TGTGCCAGCAGCCCAGAGACGGAAGACTCTGGAAACACCATATATTTT. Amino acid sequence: CASSPETEDSGNTIYF.

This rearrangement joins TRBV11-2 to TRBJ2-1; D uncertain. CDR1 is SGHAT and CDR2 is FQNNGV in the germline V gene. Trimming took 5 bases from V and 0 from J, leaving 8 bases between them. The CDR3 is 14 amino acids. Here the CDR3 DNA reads TGTGCCAGCAGCCCCTGGGGCTCCTACAATGAGCAGTTCTTC. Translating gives CASSPWGSYNEQFF. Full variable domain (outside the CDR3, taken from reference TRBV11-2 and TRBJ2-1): EAGVAQSPRYKIIEKRQSVAFWCNPISGHATLYWYQQILGQGPKLLIQFQNNGVVDDSQLPKDRFSAERLKGVDSTLKIQPAKLEDSAVYLCASSPWGSYNEQFFGPGTRLTVL.

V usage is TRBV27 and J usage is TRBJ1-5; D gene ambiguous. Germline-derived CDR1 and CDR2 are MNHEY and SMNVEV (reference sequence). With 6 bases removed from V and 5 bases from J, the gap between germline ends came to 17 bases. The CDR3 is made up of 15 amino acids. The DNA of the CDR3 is TGTGCCAGCAGCCGGACCTCCCGCTCGGATCAGCCCCAGCATTTT. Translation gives CASSRTSRSDQPQHF.

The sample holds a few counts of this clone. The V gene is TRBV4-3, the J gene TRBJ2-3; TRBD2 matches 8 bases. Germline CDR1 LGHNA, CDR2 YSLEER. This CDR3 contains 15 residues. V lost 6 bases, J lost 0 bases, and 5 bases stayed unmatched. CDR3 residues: CASRFTSGSTDTQYF. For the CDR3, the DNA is TGCGCCAGCAGGTTCACTAGCGGTAGCACAGATACGCAGTATTTT.

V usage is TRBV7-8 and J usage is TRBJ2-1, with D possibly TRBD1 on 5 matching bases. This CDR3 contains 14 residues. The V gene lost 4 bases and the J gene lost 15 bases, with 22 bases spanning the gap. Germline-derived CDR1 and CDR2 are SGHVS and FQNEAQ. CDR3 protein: CASSSPRGPRGLFF. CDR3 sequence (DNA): TGTGCCAGCAGCTCCCCTAGGGGCCCCCGAGGTCTGTTCTTC.

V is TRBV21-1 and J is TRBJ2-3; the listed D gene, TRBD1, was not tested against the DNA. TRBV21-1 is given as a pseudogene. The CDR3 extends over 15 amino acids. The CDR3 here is CASSEQGTGTDTQYF. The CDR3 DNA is TGTGCCAGCAGCGAACAGGGGACTGGCACAGATACGCAGTATTTT.

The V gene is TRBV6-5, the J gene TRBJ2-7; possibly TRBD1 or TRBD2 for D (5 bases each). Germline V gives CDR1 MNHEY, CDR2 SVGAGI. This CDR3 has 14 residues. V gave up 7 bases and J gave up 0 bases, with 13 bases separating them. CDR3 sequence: CASTPEGPSYEQYF. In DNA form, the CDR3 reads TGTGCCAGCACCCCAGAGGGGCCCTCCTACGAGCAGTACTTC.

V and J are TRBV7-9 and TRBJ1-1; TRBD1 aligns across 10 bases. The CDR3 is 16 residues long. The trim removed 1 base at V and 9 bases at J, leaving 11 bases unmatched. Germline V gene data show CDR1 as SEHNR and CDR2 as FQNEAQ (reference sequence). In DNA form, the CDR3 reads TGTGCCAGCAGCTTAGGTTTTGATTGGACAGGGGGTAAAGCTTTCTTT. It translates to CASSLGFDWTGGKAFF. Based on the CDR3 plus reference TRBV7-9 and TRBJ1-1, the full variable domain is DTGVSQNPRHKITKRGQNVTFRCDPISEHNRLYWYRQTLGQGPEFLTYFQNEAQLEKSRLLSDRFSAERPKGSFSTLEIQRTEQGDSAMYLCASSLGFDWTGGKAFFGQGTRLTVV.

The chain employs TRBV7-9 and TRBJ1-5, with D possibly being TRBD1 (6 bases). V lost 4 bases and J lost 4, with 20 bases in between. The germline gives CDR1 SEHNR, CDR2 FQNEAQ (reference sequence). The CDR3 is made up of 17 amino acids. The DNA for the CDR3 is TGTGCCAGCAGCTCGGATACAGGGACCTTTGCAAATCAGCCCCAGCATTTT. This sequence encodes CASSSDTGTFANQPQHF.

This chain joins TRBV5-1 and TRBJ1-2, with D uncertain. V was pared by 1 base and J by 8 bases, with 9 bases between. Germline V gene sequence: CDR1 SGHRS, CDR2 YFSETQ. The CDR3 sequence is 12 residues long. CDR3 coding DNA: TGCGCCAGCAGCTTGTCCGGTGGAGGCTACACCTTC. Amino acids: CASSLSGGGYTF.

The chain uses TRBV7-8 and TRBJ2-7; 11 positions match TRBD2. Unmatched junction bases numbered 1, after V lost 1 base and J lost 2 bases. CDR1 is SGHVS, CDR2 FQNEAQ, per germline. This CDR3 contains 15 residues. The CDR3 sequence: CASSLEGLAAYEQYF. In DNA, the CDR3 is TGTGCCAGCAGCTTAGAGGGACTAGCGGCCTACGAGCAGTACTTC. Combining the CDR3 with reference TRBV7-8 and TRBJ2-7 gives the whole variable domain GAGVSQSPRYKVAKRGQDVALRCDPISGHVSLFWYQQALGQGPEFLTYFQNEAQLDKSGLPSDRFFAERPEGSVSTLKIQRTQQEDSAVYLCASSLEGLAAYEQYFGPGTRLTVT.

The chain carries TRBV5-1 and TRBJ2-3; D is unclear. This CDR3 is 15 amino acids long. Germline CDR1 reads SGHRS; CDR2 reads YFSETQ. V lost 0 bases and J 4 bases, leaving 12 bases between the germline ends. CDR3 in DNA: TGCGCCAGCAGCTTGGGCTTATATTCCGCAGATACGCAGTATTTT. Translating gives CASSLGLYSADTQYF.

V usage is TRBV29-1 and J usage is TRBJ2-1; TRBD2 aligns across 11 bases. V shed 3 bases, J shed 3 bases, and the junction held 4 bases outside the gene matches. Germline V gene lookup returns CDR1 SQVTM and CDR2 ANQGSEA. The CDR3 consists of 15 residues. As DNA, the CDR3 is TGCAGCGTTGACCCGGGACTAGCGGTCTACAATGAGCAGTTCTTC. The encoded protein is CSVDPGLAVYNEQFF.

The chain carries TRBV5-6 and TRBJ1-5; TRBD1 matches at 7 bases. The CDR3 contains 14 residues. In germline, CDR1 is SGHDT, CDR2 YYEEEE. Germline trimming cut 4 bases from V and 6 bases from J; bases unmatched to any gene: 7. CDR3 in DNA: TGTGCCAGCAGCCAGAGAAGGGGGCCTCAGCCCCAGCATTTT. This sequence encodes CASSQRRGPQPQHF. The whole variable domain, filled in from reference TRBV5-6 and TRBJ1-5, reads DAGVTQSPTHLIKTRGQQVTLRCSPKSGHDTVSWYQQALGQGPQFIFQYYEEEERQRGNFPDRFSGHQFPNYSSELNVNALLLGDSALYLCASSQRRGPQPQHFGDGTRLSIL.

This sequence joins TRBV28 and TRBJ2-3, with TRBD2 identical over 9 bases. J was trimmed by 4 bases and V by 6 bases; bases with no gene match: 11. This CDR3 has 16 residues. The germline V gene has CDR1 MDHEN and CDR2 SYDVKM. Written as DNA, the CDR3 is TGTGCCAGCAGCCTTACGGCGGGAGGGCCCGCAGATACGCAGTATTTT. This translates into CASSLTAGGPADTQYF.

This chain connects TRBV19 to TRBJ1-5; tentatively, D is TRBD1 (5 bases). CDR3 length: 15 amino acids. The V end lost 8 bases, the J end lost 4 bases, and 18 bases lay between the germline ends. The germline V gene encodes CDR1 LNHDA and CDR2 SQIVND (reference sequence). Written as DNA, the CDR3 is TGTGCCAGTGGGACGATCGGGAGAAAGAATCAGCCCCAGCATTTT. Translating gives CASGTIGRKNQPQHF.

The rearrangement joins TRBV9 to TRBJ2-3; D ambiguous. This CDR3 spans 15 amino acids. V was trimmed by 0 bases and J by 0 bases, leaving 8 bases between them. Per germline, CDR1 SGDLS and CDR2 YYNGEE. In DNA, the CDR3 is TGTGCCAGCAGCGTAGCTCTATTAAGCACAGATACGCAGTATTTT. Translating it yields CASSVALLSTDTQYF. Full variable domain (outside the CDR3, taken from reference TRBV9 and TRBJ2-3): DSGVTQTPKHLITATGQRVTLRCSPRSGDLSVYWYQQSLDQGLQFLIQYYNGEERAKGNILERFSAQQFPDLHSELNLSSLELGDSALYFCASSVALLSTDTQYFGPGTRLTVL.

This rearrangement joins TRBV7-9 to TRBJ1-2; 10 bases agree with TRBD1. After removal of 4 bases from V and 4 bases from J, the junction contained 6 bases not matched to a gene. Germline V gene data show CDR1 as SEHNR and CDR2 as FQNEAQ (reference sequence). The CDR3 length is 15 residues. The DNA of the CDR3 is TGTGCCAGCAGCTCTGGGACAGGGGTGGGCTATGGCTACACCTTC. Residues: CASSSGTGVGYGYTF.